This section outlines one T cell receptor beta chain sequence together with its context. The sample is drawn from a study of T cell changes during pregnancy in multiple sclerosis. This table comes from immunoSEQ multiplex PCR, and its TCRdb copy is limited to in-frame clones, with some not included. Of around 100,000 clones in the sample, approximately 90% were seen once. The CDR3 is 13 residues long. Trimming cost V 5 bases and J 3 bases, with 11 bases left between them. Germline assignment: CDR1 SEHNR and CDR2 FQNEAQ (reference sequence). The V call is TRBV7-9, the J call TRBJ2-7, with D uncertain. Source: peripheral blood, taken in the third trimester of pregnancy. The sequence came from a female donor with multiple sclerosis, enrolled in a pregnancy study. CDR3 loop: CASSRTPSYEQYF. The CDR3 region has the DNA TGTGCCAGCAGCCGAACCCCCAGCTACGAGCAGTACTTC.